This T cell receptor beta chain was profiled in a study of identifying expanded T cells in peripheral blood. Points from the study as a whole: Technical replicates showed around 1.2 changed clones; roughly two weeks about 16; four weeks 19.

This CDR3 contains 14 residues. V dropped 0 bases and J dropped 10 bases, with 13 bases sitting between them. Germline CDR1 is GTSNPN and CDR2 is SVGIG (reference sequence). No infections or other immune events were documented during collection. The assay was immunoSEQ multiplex PCR, and TCRdb's table has in-frame clones only and misses some. The sample has around 130,000 clones; 75% to 90% are singletons. This clone has only a few counts. Antigen unknown. The origin of this receptor is a person aged 18 to 69 in good health. J is TRBJ1-6 and V is TRBV30; TRBD1 might be the D (6 bases). The sample consisted of blood. CDR3 nucleotides: TGTGCCTGGAGTGTAAGGGGGTTTCGGTCACCCCTCCACTTT. Protein product: CAWSVRGFRSPLHF.